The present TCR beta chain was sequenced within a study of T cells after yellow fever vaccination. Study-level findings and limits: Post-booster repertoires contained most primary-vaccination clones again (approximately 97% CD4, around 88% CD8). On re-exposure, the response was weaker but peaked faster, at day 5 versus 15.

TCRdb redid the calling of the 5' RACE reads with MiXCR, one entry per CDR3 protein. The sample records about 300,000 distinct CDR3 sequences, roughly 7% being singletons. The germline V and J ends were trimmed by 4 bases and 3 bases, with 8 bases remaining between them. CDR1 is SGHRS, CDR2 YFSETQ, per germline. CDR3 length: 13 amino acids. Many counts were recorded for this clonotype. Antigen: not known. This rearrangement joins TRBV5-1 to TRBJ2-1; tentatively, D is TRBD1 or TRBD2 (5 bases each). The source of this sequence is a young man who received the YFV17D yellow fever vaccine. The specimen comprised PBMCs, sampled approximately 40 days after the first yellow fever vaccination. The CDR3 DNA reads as TGCGCCAGCAGCGGGGGAGTCTACAATGAGCAGTTCTTC. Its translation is CASSGGVYNEQFF. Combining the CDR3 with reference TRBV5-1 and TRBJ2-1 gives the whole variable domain KAGVTQTPRYLIKTRGQQVTLSCSPISGHRSVSWYQQTPGQGLQFLFEYFSETQRNKGNFPGRFSGRQFSNSRSEMNVSTLELGDSALYLCASSGGVYNEQFFGPGTRLTVL.